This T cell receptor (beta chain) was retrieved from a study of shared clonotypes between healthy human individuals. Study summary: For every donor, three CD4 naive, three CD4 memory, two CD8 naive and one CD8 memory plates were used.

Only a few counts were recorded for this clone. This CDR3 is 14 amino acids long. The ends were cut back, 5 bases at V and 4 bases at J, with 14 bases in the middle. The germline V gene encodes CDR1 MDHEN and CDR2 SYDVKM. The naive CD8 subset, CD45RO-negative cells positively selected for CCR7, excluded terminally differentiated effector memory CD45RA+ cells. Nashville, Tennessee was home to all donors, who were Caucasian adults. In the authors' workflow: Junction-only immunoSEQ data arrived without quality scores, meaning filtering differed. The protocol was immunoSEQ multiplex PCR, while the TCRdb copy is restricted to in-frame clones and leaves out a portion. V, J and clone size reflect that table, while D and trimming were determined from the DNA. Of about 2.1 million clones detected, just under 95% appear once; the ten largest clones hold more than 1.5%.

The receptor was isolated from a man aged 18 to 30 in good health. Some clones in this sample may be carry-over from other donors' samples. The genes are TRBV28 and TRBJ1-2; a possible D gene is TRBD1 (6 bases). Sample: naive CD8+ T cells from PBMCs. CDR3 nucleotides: TGTGCCAGCAGTCGTACAGGGTACGCCTATGGCTACACCTTC. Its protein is CASSRTGYAYGYTF.